This T cell receptor (beta chain) was obtained from a study of CD8+CD57+ T cells in acquired aplastic anemia. In the study overall: On average, sorted CD4+ and CD8+ cells gave around 3.3 ug of DNA. Study results and limitations: In CD8+ cells, Simpson's diversity showed no significant difference between patients and controls. It was found that more than 25 CD8+ CDR3 sequences were shared between patients and controls.

For CDR3 and TCR beta VDJ profiling, genomic DNA was the template used. Via MiXCR, TCRdb re-called the reads, giving one row per CDR3 protein. The table includes about 200,000 distinct CDR3 sequences, 50% to 70% detected once. The CDR3 is 15 residues long. CDR1 is DFQATT and CDR2 is SNEGSKA in the germline V gene (reference sequence). V shed 4 bases, J shed 5 bases, and the junction held 13 bases outside the gene matches. As regards this clonotype: What it binds is not known.

All patients picked for sequencing had shown, by flow cytometry, an expansion of CD8+CD57+ cells. Prior therapy had not been administered to any patient at the time of blood sampling. This TCR was recovered from a human donor with aplastic anemia. The chain is built from TRBV20-1 and TRBJ1-1; 7 bases are shared with TRBD1. The specimen was sorted CD4+, CD8+, or CD8+CD57+ T cells (not recorded which) from PBMCs. CDR3 nucleotides: TGCAGTGCTACCCCGCCCGACACAGGGGATACTGAAGCTTTCTTT. Its protein is CSATPPDTGDTEAFF.